This T cell receptor beta chain was sequenced in a study of shared clonotypes between healthy human individuals (TCRdb year 2020). General notes on the study: Three men and a couple of women, aged 18 to 49 years, made up the cohort. For each donor, CD4 naive and CD4 memory were each given three plates, CD8 naive was given two plates, and CD8 memory was given one plate. To increase sequencing depth and limit assay-specific biases, different laboratories used diverse techniques to prepare libraries and sequence TCR repertoires. To estimate repertoire size and how much clonotype sharing occurs between individuals, the study deeply sequenced the blood TCR repertoires of roughly 5 healthy adults. Per donor, leukapheresis produced somewhere between about 0.8 and 9 billion PBMCs. The full study reports these points: Sampling was restricted to blood, and TCR repertoires in tissue are likely to differ from TCR repertoires in blood. Around 5% of naive CD4, 3.5% of naive CD8, around 2.3% of memory CD4, and around 0.4% of memory CD8 clonotypes were shared across several donors. Because the study included a small number of donors, the genetic and exposure-history diversity represented was limited. Higher generation probabilities were observed for clonotypes shared by all four sorted-subset donors than for non-shared clonotypes. Even with the large sequencing depth, rarefaction of the sorted-subset datasets indicated that sequencing was incomplete. Based on pairwise subsampling, the degree of clonotype sharing among donors was expected to be affected by sequencing depth. Estimated clonotype richness was generally larger for naive than for memory subsets.

Donors were healthy HIV-negative adults with no recently reported acute infections or vaccinations. Only Caucasian adults living in Nashville, Tennessee, USA were represented among the donors. CD8 memory samples consisted of magnetically selected CD45RO+ cells combined with CCR7-negative CD45RA+ effector memory (TemRA) cells. Blood was collected by leukapheresis, and PBMCs were isolated by Ficoll-Histopaque density gradient centrifugation and then cryopreserved in liquid nitrogen vapor phase. Purity and quantity of every magnetically sorted T cell population were checked by analytical flow cytometry. Genomic DNA was isolated from every sorted fraction and measured by UV absorbance on a Nanodrop 2000c. On this clone itself: Its antigen is not yet known. Nothing much larger sits one base from this clone, and base qualities are not available.

TCR CDR3 regions were amplified from genomic DNA by multiplex PCR using the deep immunoSEQ assay. Genomic DNA extracted from each cell subset was distributed evenly over all wells of several immunoSEQ 96-well plates, and each plate served as one replicate. For sorted subsets, each replicate PCR was loaded with roughly 190 ng genomic DNA, equivalent to 30,000 or so T cell genomes. The purified libraries were quantified using a Qubit 3.0 fluorometer, sized with a Bioanalyzer 2100, and then quantified again using the KAPA Library Quantification kit. Every immunoSEQ 96-well plate was sequenced on a dedicated single-read 150-cycle Illumina NextSeq 550 flow cell. As for the authors' bioinformatics: The immunoSEQ output contained only junctional sequences without quality scores, so filtering could not match that applied to full-length reads. Sequences were annotated with PyIR, a Python wrapper for IgBLAST v1.9, using IMGT germline references to assign V/J genes and CDR3. Reads were removed for weak V/J assignments (E-value above 1e-6), missing CDR3, stop codons, out-of-frame junctions, or ambiguous translated residues. A V3J clonotype was defined by an identical inferred V gene, J gene, and CDR3 amino acid sequence. The percentage overlap between two repertoires was calculated by dividing the number of shared unique clonotypes by the size of the smaller repertoire. Repertoire richness was assessed with RTK rarefaction, the Chao1 estimator, and Recon v2.1 estimates of unobserved clonotypes. OLGA was used to compute generation probabilities for all TCRbeta clonotypes that the gDNA method yielded from a few donors. TCRdb limited this immuneACCESS table to in-frame rearrangements with V and J called. A share of clones is missing; checked studies link under half to unresolved V genes, and the rest is unexplained. That table supplies the V and J calls and clone size; D and trimming were determined from the DNA. The sample table records about 690,000 clones; roughly 88% of these occur just once. The ten most abundant clones make up about 33% of the sample.

V trim: 5 bases; J trim: 5 bases; unmatched bases: 8. Reading the germline V gene gives CDR1 SGHVS and CDR2 FQNEAQ. The CDR3 contains 16 residues, cysteine and phenylalanine counted. The CDR3 DNA has 48 bases and is translated from base 1. This sequence uses TRBV7-8 and TRBJ2-1, and 11 junctional nucleotides match TRBD2. The receptor's source is a man aged 18-30 years in good health. Some clones in this sample may be carry-over from other donors' samples. Sequencing input: memory CD8+ T cells from PBMCs. In the paper's terms, the cell subset or site label means: CD45RO+ cells pooled with CCR7-negative TemRA cells. The CDR3 protein sequence reads: CASSLALAGGNNEQFF. The DNA sequence reads TGTGCCAGCAGCCTTGCTTTAGCGGGAGGGAACAATGAGCAGTTCTTC.